Listed here are 22 T cell receptor beta chains from one sample, sequenced in a study of T cells in Graves' hyperthyroidism and ophthalmopathy. RNA transcripts were the template for amplifying TCR beta CDR3 regions. Primed by the HTBI set, a first-round RT-PCR was run on the TCR CDR3. TCRdb reprocessed the multiplex PCR reads via MiXCR and lists one record per CDR3 protein. In the table there are some 510,000 distinct CDR3 sequences, about 43% of which are singletons. The specimen was peripheral blood or thyroid tissue (not recorded which). These receptors all come from a young woman with Graves' hyperthyroidism.

In its sample, this clonotype was seen many times. The chain joins TRBV7-9 to TRBJ1-2, with 11 positions matching TRBD1. With 5 bases clipped from V and 8 bases from J, the junction kept 10 bases outside the gene matches. This CDR3 has 15 residues. The germline V gene encodes CDR1 SEHNR and CDR2 FQNEAQ (reference sequence). In DNA, the CDR3 is TGTGCCAGCAGCACTATCCCGGACAGGGGGCGAGGCTACACCTTC. This codes for CASSTIPDRGRGYTF. The variable domain in full, completed from reference TRBV7-9 and TRBJ1-2, reads DTGVSQNPRHKITKRGQNVTFRCDPISEHNRLYWYRQTLGQGPEFLTYFQNEAQLEKSRLLSDRFSAERPKGSFSTLEIQRTEQGDSAMYLCASSTIPDRGRGYTFGSGTRLTVV.

This CDR3 reads CASRTQGPFYNEQFF. CDR3 DNA sequence: TGTGCCAGCAGAACCCAGGGACCGTTCTACAATGAGCAGTTCTTC. The chain is built from TRBV2 and TRBJ2-1, with D perhaps being TRBD1 or TRBD2 (5 bases each). This CDR3 region has 15 residues. V was cut by 6 bases and J by 3 bases, with 15 bases left in between. The V gene's germline CDR1 is SNHLY and CDR2 FYNNEI.

This clonotype is a singleton in its sample. This chain uses TRBV5-1 with TRBJ1-4; 10 nucleotides line up with TRBD1. CDR1 and CDR2 (germline): SGHRS, YFSETQ. With V trimmed by 3 bases and J by 9 bases, 5 bases remained unmatched. This CDR3 region has 14 residues. This chain's CDR3 is CASSSGQGGQKLFF. The CDR3 DNA sequence: TGCGCCAGCAGCTCCGGACAGGGGGGTCAAAAACTGTTTTTT.

This clonotype was counted a single time. Compared with germline, one end of the junction differs, possibly owing to a read error. The chain carries TRBV15 and TRBJ1-3, with a tentative D call TRBD1 (5 bases). Looked up from germline, CDR1 is LNHNV and CDR2 is YYDKDF (reference sequence). This CDR3 region has 13 residues. Here the CDR3 DNA reads TGTACCACCAGCAGAGGGTGGGGGAACACCATATATTTT. This codes for CTTSRGWGNTIYF.

This clonotype was found a few times. This sequence joins TRBV19 and TRBJ1-5, with D tentatively TRBD1 (5 bases). V was clipped by 5 bases and J by 6 bases, with 14 bases between them. The CDR3 covers 14 residues. The germline V gene encodes CDR1 LNHDA and CDR2 SQIVND (reference sequence). As DNA, the CDR3 is TGTGCCAGTAGTCCTACCAGGGCCGGTCAGCCCCAGCATTTT. Its translation is CASSPTRAGQPQHF.

This clonotype appeared a few times. The chain is built from TRBV20-1 and TRBJ1-5, with 9 bases matching TRBD1. From germline, CDR1 is DFQATT and CDR2 SNEGSKA (reference sequence). The CDR3 has 13 residues. With V trimmed by 5 bases and J by 4 bases, 3 bases remained unmatched. CDR3 DNA sequence: TGCAGTGCTGGGACAGGGAATAATCAGCCCCAGCATTTT. The encoded protein is CSAGTGNNQPQHF.

This clonotype was recorded many times. The rearrangement uses TRBV7-8 and TRBJ2-5; D unresolved. Trimming stripped 3 bases from V and 4 bases from J, with 6 bases between. The CDR3 runs to 12 residues. In germline, CDR1 is SGHVS, CDR2 FQNEAQ. CDR3 DNA sequence: TGTGCCAGCAGCTTCTCATTAGAGACCCAGTACTTC. This sequence encodes CASSFSLETQYF.

There are a few counts of this clonotype. The chain joins TRBV29-1 to TRBJ2-2; D is unclear. With 5 bases removed from V and 2 bases from J, the gap between germline ends came to 9 bases. Germline V gene lookup returns CDR1 SQVTM and CDR2 ANQGSEA. The CDR3 spans 13 residues. The CDR3 DNA sequence: TGCAGCGTTACAAAGACCAACACCGGGGAGCTGTTTTTT. Translation: CSVTKTNTGELFF.

The chain couples TRBV7-2 to TRBJ1-5; 7 bases line up with TRBD1. Germline CDR1 is SGHTA and CDR2 is FQGNSA. With 3 bases clipped from V and 11 bases from J, the junction kept 13 bases outside the gene matches. CDR3 length equals 15 residues. The CDR3 DNA reads TGTGCCAGCAGCTTTAGTGCCACAGGGGCCACGGCCCAGCATTTT. This codes for CASSFSATGATAQHF.

This clonotype was picked up many times. The rearrangement links TRBV29-1 to TRBJ1-2; 7 bases agree with TRBD1. The CDR3 has 15 residues. CDR1 is SQVTM, CDR2 ANQGSEA, per germline. V trimming: 6 bases; J trimming: 4 bases; junction bases outside the gene matches: 14. CDR3 bases: TGCAGCGTCGGCAAGGTGGGATGGGACAGCTATGGCTACACCTTC. Translation: CSVGKVGWDSYGYTF.

A note on this clonotype: This could be a read error, since a much larger clone is one nucleotide away. The J gene is TRBJ2-5, the V gene TRBV29-1, with TRBD1 identical over 12 bases. The junction had 4 bases not matched to a gene; V was cut back by 6 bases and J by 2 bases. Germline V gives CDR1 SQVTM, CDR2 ANQGSEA. The CDR3 totals 14 residues. The CDR3 sequence is CSVRDRGQQETQYF. CDR3 bases: TGCAGCGTCCGGGACAGGGGGCAGCAAGAGACCCAGTACTTC.

The chain links TRBV12-3 or TRBV12-4 to TRBJ2-7; 10 nucleotides line up with TRBD2. The CDR3 has 13 amino acids. V trimming: 8 bases; J trimming: 3 bases; junction bases outside the gene matches: 4. This chain's CDR3 is CASSTSGVYEQYF. The DNA for the CDR3 is TGTGCCAGCTCTACTAGCGGGGTCTACGAGCAGTACTTC.

This clonotype occurred many times. The J gene is TRBJ2-7, the V gene TRBV7-3; TRBD2 agrees at 7 bases. The CDR3 is made up of 13 amino acids. With 5 bases clipped from V and 5 bases from J, the junction kept 6 bases outside the gene matches. Germline-derived CDR1 and CDR2 are SGHTA and FQGTGA. The CDR3 sequence: CASSLNRGDEQYF. CDR3 sequence (DNA): TGTGCCAGCAGCCTAAATCGGGGGGACGAGCAGTACTTC.

J is TRBJ1-5 and V is TRBV6-1; 7 bases are shared with TRBD1. Germline CDR1 and CDR2: MNHNS and SASEGT. The CDR3 contains 13 residues. V shed 8 bases, J shed 6 bases, and the junction held 7 bases outside the gene matches. The CDR3 loop is CASSDRRSQPQHF. CDR3 bases: TGTGCCAGCTCGGACAGGAGATCTCAGCCCCAGCATTTT.

This chain joins TRBV7-2 and TRBJ2-7; TRBD2 matches 9 bases. CDR1 is SGHTA and CDR2 is FQGNSA in the germline V gene. Unmatched junction bases numbered 6, after V lost 0 bases and J lost 3 bases. The CDR3 is 16 residues long. The CDR3 DNA reads as TGTGCCAGCAGCTTAGCGGAGGTAGCGGGAGACTACGAGCAGTACTTC. Translation gives CASSLAEVAGDYEQYF.

This clonotype was counted a few times. This chain links TRBV2 with TRBJ1-5; 12 positions match TRBD1. Trimming removed 6 bases from V and 2 bases from J; junction bases left unmatched: 11. From germline, CDR1 is SNHLY and CDR2 FYNNEI. This CDR3 comprises 18 residues. CDR3 sequence reads: CASSRRDRGRFGNQPQHF. The CDR3 DNA reads TGTGCCAGCAGCCGACGGGACAGGGGGCGCTTTGGCAATCAGCCCCAGCATTTT.

CDR3 DNA: TGTGCCAGCAGCTTAAATAATGAGGAGACCCAGTACTTC. The encoded protein is CASSLNNEETQYF. The chain has TRBV7-2 and TRBJ2-5, with unresolved D. Trimming removed 2 bases at V and 5 bases at J, with 9 bases between. The CDR3 runs 13 residues. Germline-derived CDR1 and CDR2 are SGHTA and FQGNSA.

This clonotype was detected only a few times. The J gene is TRBJ2-5, the V gene TRBV5-1, with 7 bases aligning to TRBD1. Trimming removed 4 bases from V and 5 bases from J; junction bases left unmatched: 5. Germline lookup yields CDR1 SGHRS and CDR2 YFSETQ. This CDR3 region has 13 residues. CDR3 loop: CASSEGARETQYF. Here the CDR3 DNA reads TGCGCCAGCAGCGAGGGGGCGCGGGAGACCCAGTACTTC.

This clonotype was recorded at least ten times. The V and J genes are TRBV10-3 and TRBJ1-2; 8 bases match TRBD1. The germline V gene encodes CDR1 ENHRY and CDR2 SYGVKD. V shed 7 bases, J shed 6 bases, and the junction held 7 bases outside the gene matches. This CDR3 is 13 amino acids long. The CDR3 reads CAITPGQGDGYTF. The DNA for the CDR3 is TGTGCCATCACTCCCGGACAGGGCGATGGCTACACCTTC.

The V and J genes are TRBV11-2 and TRBJ1-1; tentative D call: TRBD1 (5 bases). CDR1 and CDR2 (germline): SGHAT, FQNNGV. The V end was cut by 1 base, the J end by 3 bases, with 9 bases between. There are 14 residues in the CDR3. The DNA of the CDR3 is TGTGCCAGCAGCTTAGCGGCCAGGGACACTGAAGCTTTCTTT. Encoded protein: CASSLAARDTEAFF. Combining the CDR3 with reference TRBV11-2 and TRBJ1-1 gives the whole variable domain EAGVAQSPRYKIIEKRQSVAFWCNPISGHATLYWYQQILGQGPKLLIQFQNNGVVDDSQLPKDRFSAERLKGVDSTLKIQPAKLEDSAVYLCASSLAARDTEAFFGQGTRLTVV.

The chain recombines TRBV11-2 with TRBJ2-5; D perhaps matches TRBD1 (7 bases). Germline V CDR1 and CDR2: SGHAT, FQNNGV. The CDR3 extends over 13 amino acids. The CDR3 DNA reads as TGTGCTAGAGATACAGGGGACTGGGAGACCCAGTACTTC. As protein: CARDTGDWETQYF.

The table lists this clonotype with a few counts. The CDR3 region is CASSLRGEWTEAFF. The CDR3 bases are TGTGCCAGTAGTCTTCGGGGCGAGTGGACTGAAGCTTTCTTT. The chain recombines TRBV19 with TRBJ1-1, with D perhaps matching TRBD1 (5 bases). Trimming removed 5 bases at V and 5 bases at J, with 15 bases between. This CDR3 region has 14 residues. Per the germline V gene, CDR1 is LNHDA and CDR2 is SQIVND (reference sequence).